The 6 T cell receptor beta chains below come from one sample, sequenced in a study of T cells in localized non-small cell lung cancer. The protocol was immunoSEQ multiplex PCR, while the TCRdb copy is restricted to in-frame clones and leaves out a portion. The table lists about 41,000 clones, roughly 90% of them singletons. Sequences were derived from peripheral blood, sampled before any cancer treatment. The receptors come from a female donor of 60 years or more with stage I squamous cell lung carcinoma.

This clone is a singleton in its sample. The rearrangement joins TRBV10-3 to TRBJ2-1; 10 bases align to TRBD2. The ends lost 0 bases at V and 7 bases at J; junction bases unmatched: 12. Germline CDR1 is ENHRY and CDR2 is SYGVKD. The CDR3 has 18 residues. CDR3 coding DNA: TGTGCCATCAGTGAGTCGAGGAGTACTAGCGGGGTGGGGAATGAGCAGTTCTTC. This gives the protein CAISESRSTSGVGNEQFF.

This chain uses TRBV10-1 with TRBJ2-3, with 7 bases that match TRBD1. V lost 2 bases and J lost 4; bases outside the gene matches: 6. Germline V lookup: CDR1 WNHNN, CDR2 SYGVQD (reference sequence). The CDR3 totals 15 residues. In nucleotides, the CDR3 is TGCGCCAGCAGTGAGGGAATTACAGGGGCAGATACGCAGTATTTT. Encoded protein: CASSEGITGADTQYF.

The DNA of the CDR3 is TGTGCCAGCAGCTTAGATCCGGCAGTGCGTAATGAGCAGTTCTTC. It translates to CASSLDPAVRNEQFF. The chain recombines TRBV11-3 with TRBJ2-1; D is unclear. This CDR3 is built from 15 residues. Germline-derived CDR1 and CDR2 are SGHNT and YENEEA. Trimming removed 0 bases from V and 7 bases from J, with 13 bases in between. Using reference TRBV11-3 and TRBJ2-1 for the parts outside the CDR3, the full variable domain is EAGVVQSPRYKIIEKKQPVAFWCNPISGHNTLYWYLQNLGQGPELLIRYENEEAVDDSQLPKDRFSAERLKGVDSTLKIQPAELGDSAVYLCASSLDPAVRNEQFFGPGTRLTVL.

In this sample, this clone turned up a few times. The chain is built from TRBV5-5 and TRBJ1-2, with D unclear. This CDR3 spans 14 amino acids. From germline, CDR1 is SGHKS and CDR2 YYEKEE (reference sequence). V lost 2 bases and J lost 2, with 10 bases in between. The CDR3: CASSFPGSNYGYTF. DNA for the CDR3: TGTGCCAGCAGCTTCCCGGGTTCCAACTATGGCTACACCTTC.

The gene calls are TRBV18 and TRBJ2-1; the D gene is possibly TRBD1 (6 bases). With 4 bases removed from V and 7 bases from J, the gap between germline ends came to 8 bases. This CDR3 has 12 residues. Germline CDR1 is KGHSH and CDR2 is LQKENI. The CDR3 loop reads CASSLDRNEQFF. The CDR3 DNA reads TGTGCCAGCTCACTTGACAGGAATGAGCAGTTCTTC.

This clone was picked up one time. V gene TRBV4-2 combines with J gene TRBJ2-5; TRBD2 aligns across 7 bases. Germline V gene lookup returns CDR1 LGHNA and CDR2 YNFKEQ. Losses at the gene ends were 3 bases for V and 2 bases for J; bases not matched to a gene: 3. The CDR3 consists of 14 residues. The chain's CDR3 is CASSQTGRQETQYF. The CDR3 DNA reads as TGTGCCAGCAGCCAGACCGGGAGGCAAGAGACCCAGTACTTC.